These 12 T cell receptor beta chains were sequenced from one sample in a study of shared clonotypes between healthy human individuals. Generated by immunoSEQ multiplex PCR, the TCRdb table keeps only in-frame clones and is missing some. The repertoire holds 1,400,000 or so clones, with approximately 98.5% as singletons. The sequencing sample was made of naive CD4+ T cells sorted from blood. The subset here: CD45RA+ positively selected. The receptors stem from a man in his thirties or forties in good health.

V and J are TRBV11-3 and TRBJ2-1; 7 bases are a match to TRBD1. The V segment lost 8 bases and the J segment 6 bases; nucleotides outside the gene matches: 10. This CDR3 is 14 amino acids long. Germline loops: CDR1 SGHNT, CDR2 YENEEA. The CDR3 is CASSWDSISNEQFF. In DNA form, the CDR3 reads TGTGCCAGCTCTTGGGACAGTATTTCCAATGAGCAGTTCTTC.

The chain carries TRBV7-2 and TRBJ2-3; perhaps D is TRBD1 or TRBD2 (5 bases each). CDR1 is SGHTA and CDR2 is FQGNSA in the germline V gene. Between the trimmed V and J ends, which lost 4 bases and 0 bases, there was a span of 17 bases. The CDR3 loop spans 17 amino acids. The CDR3 here is CASSSPPGRISTDTQYF. The CDR3 DNA reads as TGTGCCAGCAGCTCCCCGCCGGGACGGATTAGCACAGATACGCAGTATTTT.

The chain uses TRBV7-6 and TRBJ2-1; D is perhaps TRBD1 or TRBD2 (5 bases each). There are 18 residues in the CDR3. V lost 1 base and J 3 bases, leaving 19 bases between the germline ends. From germline, CDR1 is SGHVS and CDR2 FNYEAQ. Here the CDR3 DNA reads TGTGCCAGCAGCTTAGTTCTGGGGCCGGGGAGAGACTACAATGAGCAGTTCTTC. Protein product: CASSLVLGPGRDYNEQFF.

The chain combines TRBV18 with TRBJ2-3; 7 positions match TRBD1. V lost 3 bases and J lost 5; bases outside the gene matches: 8. Germline V gene lookup returns CDR1 KGHSH and CDR2 LQKENI. This CDR3 has 15 residues. The CDR3 DNA reads as TGTGCCAGCTCACCCGCCGACAGGGTTGTAGATACGCAGTATTTT. It encodes CASSPADRVVDTQYF.

V gene TRBV21-1 combines with J gene TRBJ2-7; the table's D call, TRBD1, was not checked against the DNA. TRBV21-1 is a pseudogene segment. CDR3 length: 18 amino acids. The CDR3 loop reads CASSIRWYRGDSLYEQYF. CDR3 coding DNA: TGTGCCAGCAGCATAAGGTGGTACAGGGGGGATTCCCTCTACGAGCAGTACTTC.

The chain joins TRBV27 to TRBJ2-7, with D possibly TRBD1 on 7 matching bases. The CDR3 extends over 14 amino acids. Germline V gene lookup returns CDR1 MNHEY and CDR2 SMNVEV (reference sequence). Trimming cost V 3 bases and J 9 bases, with 18 bases left between them. In nucleotides, the CDR3 is TGTGCCAGCAGTTTCGGCAGGGGGGACTTTGGGCAGTACTTC. This translates into CASSFGRGDFGQYF.

This chain links TRBV11-1 with TRBJ1-3; D call uncertain. The CDR3 extends over 12 amino acids. Trimming shortened V by 3 bases and J by 4 bases, and 4 bases separated the two germline ends. In germline, CDR1 is SGHAT, CDR2 FQDESV (reference sequence). The CDR3 loop reads CASSFHGNTIYF. The CDR3 coding sequence is TGTGCCAGCAGCTTTCACGGAAACACCATATATTTT.

The chain joins TRBV4-2 to TRBJ2-6; 9 nucleotides agree with TRBD2. The V gene's germline CDR1 is LGHNA and CDR2 YNFKEQ. Losses at the gene ends were 3 bases for V and 3 bases for J; bases not matched to a gene: 9. There are 18 residues in the CDR3. The CDR3 DNA reads as TGTGCCAGCAGCCATGGCGCGGGAGGGCCGTTTGGGGCCAACGTCCTGACTTTC. It encodes CASSHGAGGPFGANVLTF.

The chain links TRBV7-2 to TRBJ1-2; the D is unclear. V lost 6 bases and J lost 4, with 18 bases in between. Germline V gene data show CDR1 as SGHTA and CDR2 as FQGNSA. The length of the CDR3 is 15 residues. Here the CDR3 DNA reads TGTGCCAGCAGTAATACGGGATCACGCAGCTATGGCTACACCTTC. Its translation is CASSNTGSRSYGYTF.

V is TRBV18 and J is TRBJ2-7, with TRBD2 matching over 9 bases. CDR3 length: 15 amino acids. Unmatched junction bases numbered 13, after V lost 6 bases and J lost 7 bases. Per germline, CDR1 KGHSH and CDR2 LQKENI. CDR3 amino acids: CASSQTSGVGVEQYF. The CDR3 bases are TGTGCCAGCTCCCAGACTAGCGGAGTGGGTGTGGAGCAGTACTTC.

The chain employs TRBV11-3 and TRBJ2-5; 8 bases match TRBD1. The ends lost 5 bases at V and 5 bases at J; junction bases unmatched: 1. Germline loops: CDR1 SGHNT, CDR2 YENEEA. This CDR3 has 12 amino acids. CDR3 sequence (DNA): TGTGCCAGCAGCGGGGACAGGGAGACCCAGTACTTC. Translation: CASSGDRETQYF.

This rearrangement joins TRBV11-2 to TRBJ1-5, with 9 bases fitting TRBD1. V trimming: 1 base; J trimming: 7 bases; junction bases outside the gene matches: 5. The CDR3 covers 15 residues. Germline V gene lookup returns CDR1 SGHAT and CDR2 FQNNGV. In DNA form, the CDR3 reads TGTGCCAGCAGCTTAGGGGACAGGGCTCAGCAGCCCCAGCATTTT. Protein: CASSLGDRAQQPQHF. The complete variable domain, with remaining parts taken from reference TRBV11-2 and TRBJ1-5, reads EAGVAQSPRYKIIEKRQSVAFWCNPISGHATLYWYQQILGQGPKLLIQFQNNGVVDDSQLPKDRFSAERLKGVDSTLKIQPAKLEDSAVYLCASSLGDRAQQPQHFGDGTRLSIL.